Given below is one T cell receptor (beta chain) in context. There are a few counts of this clone. The antigen it binds to is not known. Base qualities are not at hand, and no much larger clone is one base apart. The data are from a study of blood T cell repertoires in COVID-19 (dated by TCRdb to the early 2020s). The study in broad terms: Collaborator samples came from the United States, Italy and Spain and covered acute and convalescent phases of COVID-19. The repertoires were made available in a free public database intended to serve as a resource for research on the immune response to SARS-CoV-2. Samples were obtained from the ongoing ImmuneRACE study (first 160 participants) and from about 1,300 subjects provided by 6 global collaborators. The prospective study material was composed of cDNA or gDNA derived from T cells, B-cell-depleted T cells, or PBMCs. Sample metadata almost always included a de-identified subject ID, COVID-19 status, age in years and sex. HLA class I and class II types, where available, came from metadata supplied by the sample provider rather than from assay-based typing. The dataset comprised deeply sampled blood TCRbeta repertoires from subjects exposed to, actively infected with, or recovered from COVID-19.

The collaborating institutions used their own protocols to collect whole blood in K2EDTA tubes. For TCRbeta analysis, collaborators shipped samples as frozen whole blood, isolated PBMCs, or DNA extracted from either of those sample types. The immunoSEQ Assay, a bias-controlled multiplex PCR, was used to amplify TCRbeta CDR3 regions from genomic DNA. Under the source paper's analysis protocol: The number of nucleated cells in each sample was estimated from the amplification of reference gene primers within the assay. To quantify the absolute abundance of each unique TCRbeta CDR3 rearrangement, sequence reads were collapsed and filtered. For each sample, productive Simpson clonality was calculated by taking the square root of Simpson's diversity index across productive rearrangements. TCRdb's version of the immuneACCESS table is confined to in-frame rearrangements and falls short of the full clone set. An unresolved V gene accounts for under half of the shortfall where checked; the remainder is of unknown origin. The V and J calls and the clone size are those of that table, but D and trimming were determined from the DNA. The sample includes approximately 230,000 clones, with about 79% observed a single time. About 8.1% of the sample rests with the top ten.

Points the paper makes about the study in general: The quantity of clinical and demographic metadata differed by source and by participant and was supplied without curation.

The CDR3 spans 13 residues, from the cysteine through the phenylalanine. Only the CDR3 portion is preserved as DNA: 39 bases, with reading frame beginning at the first base. V is cut back by 3 bases and J by 7 bases, with 2 bases in the junction unmatched. The germline V gene (reference sequence) supplies CDR1 LNHDA and CDR2 SQIVND. The specimen sequenced was peripheral blood. This sequence was found in an elderly man with acute or convalescent COVID-19. The chain links TRBV19 with TRBJ1-2, with 10 bases in between that match TRBD1. The nucleotides read TGTGCCAGTAGTATGACAGGGGGCAGTGGCTACACCTTC. This codes for CASSMTGGSGYTF.